The clone carrying this TCR beta chain was observed at least ten times. Its cognate antigen is unknown. The record originates from a study of neurological immune-mediated disorders. The CDR3 extends over 13 amino acids. The germline gives CDR1 MDHEN, CDR2 SYDVKM. V was cut by 3 bases and J by 7 bases, with 12 bases left in between. TCRdb re-called the 5' RACE reads through MiXCR, storing one row per CDR3 protein. This table has tens of thousands of distinct CDR3 sequences, approximately 10% appearing once. Study-wide results and limits: TCR clonal expansion peaked in HTLV-1-associated myelopathy patients and was lowest in multiple sclerosis patients.

This clonotype originated in a man between 65 and 79 years old with HTLV-1-associated myelopathy (HAM/TSP). The sequenced sample consisted of PBMCs. The rearrangement links TRBV28 to TRBJ1-1; D is unclear. The CDR3 reads CASSFGGRVEAFF. CDR3 coding DNA: TGTGCCAGCAGTTTTGGAGGGCGGGTTGAAGCTTTCTTT.